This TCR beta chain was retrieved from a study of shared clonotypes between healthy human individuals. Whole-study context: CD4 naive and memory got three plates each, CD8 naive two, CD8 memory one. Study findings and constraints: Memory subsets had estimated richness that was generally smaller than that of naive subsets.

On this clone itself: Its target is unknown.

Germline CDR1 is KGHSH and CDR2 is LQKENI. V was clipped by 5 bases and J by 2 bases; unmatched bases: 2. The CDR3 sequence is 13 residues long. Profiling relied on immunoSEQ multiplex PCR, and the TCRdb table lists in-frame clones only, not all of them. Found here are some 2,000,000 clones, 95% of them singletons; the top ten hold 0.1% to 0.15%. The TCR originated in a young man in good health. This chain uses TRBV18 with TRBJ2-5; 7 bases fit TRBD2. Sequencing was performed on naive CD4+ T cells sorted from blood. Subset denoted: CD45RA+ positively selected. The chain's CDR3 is CASSTGLQETQYF. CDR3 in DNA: TGTGCCAGCTCAACGGGACTACAAGAGACCCAGTACTTC.